Below, 20 T cell receptor beta chains from the same sample are listed, as sequenced in a study of cytomegalovirus exposure and HLA in healthy donors. Use of 60 Vbeta and 13 Jbeta primers characterized the PCR. Measured with immunoSEQ multiplex PCR; TCRdb has only the in-frame clones, and not every one. The data show fewer than 200,000 clones, over 60% seen once. Specimen: PBMCs. The receptor source for this set is a man aged 35-49 years in good health and CMV-seronegative.

This clone was found once. J is TRBJ2-2 and V is TRBV5-1; no definite D call. Trimming stripped 4 bases from V and 6 bases from J, with 10 bases between. Germline CDR1 is SGHRS and CDR2 is YFSETQ. This CDR3 has 13 residues. CDR3 in DNA: TGCGCCAGCAGCAGTATGGGCCCCGGGGAGCTGTTTTTT. As protein: CASSSMGPGELFF.

The CDR3 DNA reads as TGCGCCAGCAGCCAAGATGGGATAGGAGGCGGGAGGCGCAATGAGCAGTTCTTC. The encoded protein is CASSQDGIGGGRRNEQFF. The J gene is TRBJ2-1, the V gene TRBV4-3; TRBD2 aligns across 8 bases. The CDR3 is made up of 18 amino acids. After removal of 0 bases from V and 6 bases from J, the junction contained 13 bases not matched to a gene. Germline CDR1 is LGHNA and CDR2 is YSLEER.

The CDR3 DNA sequence: TGTGCCAGCAGCTTAACATCTAGCGGGACGAGAAAAGAGACCCAGTACTTC. As protein: CASSLTSSGTRKETQYF. The V gene is TRBV7-3, the J gene TRBJ2-5; 9 bases fit TRBD2. This CDR3 has 17 amino acids. Germline CDR1 is SGHTA and CDR2 is FQGTGA. J gave up 3 bases and V 0 bases, and 8 bases lay outside the gene matches.

Note on this clone: Other DNA sequences within the sample encode an identical CDR3. The chain joins TRBV5-1 to TRBJ2-7; the D gene is possibly TRBD2 (5 bases). V was cut by 4 bases and J by 2 bases, with 13 bases left in between. The length of the CDR3 is 14 residues. The V gene's germline CDR1 is SGHRS and CDR2 YFSETQ. DNA for the CDR3: TGCGCCAGCAGCCTCACGGGGAGAACCTACGAGCAGTACTTC. Translating it yields CASSLTGRTYEQYF.

This clone was recorded once. This sequence joins TRBV4-1 and TRBJ2-5; TRBD1 is a possible D gene (9 bases). The CDR3 loop spans 22 amino acids. Trimming left V 1 base short and J 1 base short, with 31 bases between. The V gene's germline CDR1 is MGHRA and CDR2 YSYEKL. The CDR3 DNA reads as TGCGCCAGCAGCCAAGCGTATACAGGGGGCGCCCCCGCGGCGGGGGGCCAAGAGACCCAGTACTTC. Translating it yields CASSQAYTGGAPAAGGQETQYF.

This sequence joins TRBV9 and TRBJ2-2; D not resolved. Germline CDR1 and CDR2: SGDLS and YYNGEE. This CDR3 spans 15 amino acids. The V end lost 0 bases, the J end lost 1 base, and 7 bases lay between the germline ends. In DNA form, the CDR3 reads TGTGCCAGCAGCGTAGTCCCCAAGAACACCGGGGAGCTGTTTTTT. It specifies CASSVVPKNTGELFF. The variable domain in full, completed from reference TRBV9 and TRBJ2-2, reads DSGVTQTPKHLITATGQRVTLRCSPRSGDLSVYWYQQSLDQGLQFLIQYYNGEERAKGNILERFSAQQFPDLHSELNLSSLELGDSALYFCASSVVPKNTGELFFGEGSRLTVL.

The rearrangement uses TRBV27 and TRBJ2-7; the match to TRBD1 covers 10 bases. From germline, CDR1 is MNHEY and CDR2 SMNVEV (reference sequence). The CDR3 has 14 amino acids. J lost 3 bases, V lost 6 bases, and 5 bases had no gene match. CDR3 sequence: CASRRGDRGYEQYF. The CDR3 DNA is TGTGCCAGCAGACGGGGGGACAGGGGCTACGAGCAGTACTTC.

This sequence joins TRBV19 and TRBJ1-5; tentative D call: TRBD1 (5 bases). CDR1 is LNHDA and CDR2 is SQIVND in the germline V gene (reference sequence). This CDR3 comprises 14 residues. The germline V and J ends were trimmed by 2 bases and 6 bases, with 11 bases remaining between them. The CDR3 bases are TGTGCCAGTAGTATACAGGGCGGCGGTCAGCCCCAGCATTTT. It translates to CASSIQGGGQPQHF.

The chain employs TRBV6-6 and TRBJ2-7, with TRBD1 matching over 7 bases. This CDR3 is built from 14 residues. CDR1 is MNHNY and CDR2 is SVGAGI in the germline V gene (reference sequence). V lost 6 bases to trimming and J lost 3 bases; unmatched junction nucleotides: 8. The CDR3 DNA reads TGTGCCAGCAGCCCCGGGACAGATAACTACGAGCAGTACTTC. It codes for CASSPGTDNYEQYF.

The chain is built from TRBV5-1 and TRBJ1-1; 7 positions agree with TRBD1. The length of the CDR3 is 16 residues. Germline assignment: CDR1 SGHRS and CDR2 YFSETQ. The V and J ends lost 3 bases and 0 bases, in that order; junction bases with no gene match: 8. DNA of the CDR3: TGCGCCAGCAGCTCCGACAGGGCCAATATGAACACTGAAGCTTTCTTT. Translation gives CASSSDRANMNTEAFF.

The chain is built from TRBV18 and TRBJ1-4; TRBD1 aligns across 7 bases. V gave up 3 bases and J gave up 5 bases; unmatched junction bases: 12. Germline CDR1 and CDR2: KGHSH and LQKENI. The CDR3 has 17 residues. The CDR3 is CASSPIEGQIANEKLFF. The CDR3 DNA sequence: TGTGCCAGCTCACCTATCGAGGGACAGATAGCAAATGAAAAACTGTTTTTT.

V is TRBV5-1 and J is TRBJ2-5; D possibly corresponds to TRBD2 (6 bases). The CDR3 contains 14 residues. Trimming left V 0 bases short and J 3 bases short, with 9 bases between. The germline V gene has CDR1 SGHRS and CDR2 YFSETQ. CDR3 loop: CASSLVPSEETQYF. The CDR3 coding sequence is TGCGCCAGCAGCTTGGTACCTAGCGAAGAGACCCAGTACTTC.

V usage is TRBV6-6 and J usage is TRBJ1-2; D is uncertain. Trimming removed 6 bases at V and 0 bases at J, with 8 bases between. Per the germline V gene, CDR1 is MNHNY and CDR2 is SVGAGI (reference sequence). The CDR3 runs to 13 residues. The CDR3 is CASRIPSNYGYTF. CDR3 nucleotide sequence: TGTGCCAGCAGAATCCCCTCTAACTATGGCTACACCTTC.

This clone was seen more than once but under ten times. The rearrangement links TRBV5-1 to TRBJ2-3; no clear D gene. The CDR3 is made up of 14 amino acids. The V end lost 0 bases, the J end lost 0 bases, and 5 bases lay between the germline ends. CDR1 is SGHRS and CDR2 is YFSETQ in the germline V gene. CDR3 DNA: TGCGCCAGCAGCTTGGATAAAAGCACAGATACGCAGTATTTT. Residues: CASSLDKSTDTQYF.

The chain combines TRBV6-5 with TRBJ1-2; unclear D gene. Trimming took off 7 bases at V and 4 bases at J, with 13 bases between the two ends. This CDR3 spans 13 amino acids. From germline, CDR1 is MNHEY and CDR2 SVGAGI. CDR3 loop: CASTISPIYGYTF. CDR3 nucleotide sequence: TGTGCCAGCACCATCTCCCCTATCTATGGCTACACCTTC.

This clone was seen a single time. V gene TRBV7-9 combines with J gene TRBJ2-2, with a weak D call TRBD2 (5 bases). The CDR3 has 15 residues. Trimming removed 5 bases from V and 5 bases from J, with 15 bases in between. CDR1 is SEHNR and CDR2 is FQNEAQ in the germline V gene (reference sequence). The CDR3 sequence: CASSHKSGTTGELFF. CDR3 nucleotide sequence: TGTGCCAGCAGCCACAAAAGCGGTACTACCGGGGAGCTGTTTTTT. Variable domain in full (rest from reference TRBV7-9 and TRBJ2-2): DTGVSQNPRHKITKRGQNVTFRCDPISEHNRLYWYRQTLGQGPEFLTYFQNEAQLEKSRLLSDRFSAERPKGSFSTLEIQRTEQGDSAMYLCASSHKSGTTGELFFGEGSRLTVL.

The V call is TRBV7-9, the J call TRBJ2-7; 8 positions match TRBD2. Germline V gene data show CDR1 as SEHNR and CDR2 as FQNEAQ (reference sequence). With V trimmed by 5 bases and J by 5 bases, 11 bases remained unmatched. This CDR3 region has 15 residues. The DNA of the CDR3 is TGTGCCAGCAGCCCCTCGGGACTAGGTGATCACGAGCAGTACTTC. Its translation: CASSPSGLGDHEQYF.

The chain links TRBV19 to TRBJ1-2, with D perhaps matching TRBD1 (6 bases). CDR3 size: 13 residues. The V gene's germline CDR1 is LNHDA and CDR2 SQIVND (reference sequence). Trimming stripped 3 bases from V and 8 bases from J, with 13 bases between. The CDR3 nucleotides are TGTGCCAGTAGTATCCAGGGGAATGGGGGCTACACCTTC. Encoded protein: CASSIQGNGGYTF.

The chain employs TRBV11-3 and TRBJ1-2; 12 bases match TRBD1. The junction had 7 bases not matched to a gene; V was cut back by 5 bases and J by 6 bases. CDR3 length equals 15 residues. Germline V lookup: CDR1 SGHNT, CDR2 YENEEA. The CDR3 loop reads CASSGSGTGGHGYTF. CDR3 coding DNA: TGTGCCAGCAGCGGATCCGGGACAGGGGGCCATGGCTACACCTTC.

The rearrangement links TRBV19 to TRBJ2-7; 10 positions agree with TRBD1. From germline, CDR1 is LNHDA and CDR2 SQIVND (reference sequence). This CDR3 comprises 20 residues. V lost 3 bases to trimming and J lost 3 bases; unmatched junction nucleotides: 20. The DNA for the CDR3 is TGTGCCAGTAGTATCCTAAACCCCCCCCTCGGACAGGGGGAAGTCTACGAGCAGTACTTC. It is translated as CASSILNPPLGQGEVYEQYF.